This is a list of T cell receptor beta chains from one sample in a study of T cell responses to AZD1222 COVID-19 vaccine. Sequencing used immunoSEQ multiplex PCR; TCRdb keeps in-frame clones, though not all of them. The sample consists of some 150,000 clones, around 90% of them appearing once. This material consisted of peripheral blood, taken 28 days after the second dose of the MenACWY control vaccine. These receptors were taken from an adult who received the MenACWY meningococcal vaccine as a control. Each CDR3 is given with its conserved first and last residue. Fields, in order: D gene, V gene, CDR3 length, clone size, J gene, CDR3 DNA, CDR3 protein. The D gene is left open where the match is weak. Not all rows give a size; the values are once, few, many and, for expanded clones, a class.

>.|TRBV25-1|14|.|TRBJ2-5
TGTGCCAGCAGTGAATGGGGGGCAGGCGAGACCCAGTACTTC
CASSEWGAGETQYF
>.|TRBV10-2|16|.|TRBJ1-3
TGCGCCAGCAGTGAGTCCGAGGCGCTTGGGGGAAACACCATATATTTT
CASSESEALGGNTIYF
>TRBD1|TRBV29-1|14|.|TRBJ1-1
TGCAGCGCCGAGGACAGGGGGCTAAACACTGAAGCTTTCTTT
CSAEDRGLNTEAFF
>.|TRBV7-9|15|once|TRBJ2-6
TGTGCCAGCAGCCGGGGATCAGGTGGGGCCAACGTCCTGACTTTC
CASSRGSGGANVLTF
>.|TRBV7-9|14|.|TRBJ1-1
TGTGCCAGCAGCTCGATAGGGGGGTCGCCTGAAGCTTTCTTT
CASSSIGGSPEAFF
>TRBD1|TRBV7-2|15|.|TRBJ2-5
TGTGCCAGCAGCTGGGGACAGGGGGCATCAGAGACCCAGTACTTC
CASSWGQGASETQYF
>.|TRBV12-3/TRBV12-4|12|.|TRBJ1-3
TGTGCCAGCAGTTTAGCGGAAATCACCATATATTTT
CASSLAEITIYF
>TRBD2|TRBV5-4|14|.|TRBJ2-7
TGTGCCAGCAGCAGGAGCGGGGTCTTCTACGAGCAGTACTTC
CASSRSGVFYEQYF
>.|TRBV11-3|11|few|TRBJ2-5
TGTGCCAGCAGCTTCGGCGAGACCCAGTACTTC
CASSFGETQYF
>TRBD2|TRBV5-1|16|.|TRBJ2-2
TGCGCCAGCAGCCCAATGGGGGGGATGAACACCGGGGAGCTGTTTTTT
CASSPMGGMNTGELFF
>.|TRBV7-3|14|once|TRBJ1-2
TGTGCCAGCAGCCCTACAAGTTCCCCCTATGGCTACACCTTC
CASSPTSSPYGYTF
>.|TRBV7-2|13|few|TRBJ2-1
TGTGCCAGCAGCCCCGGGACCTACAATGAGCAGTTCTTC
CASSPGTYNEQFF
>.|TRBV7-2|16|once|TRBJ2-3
TGTGCCAGCAGCTTAGCCTCGGGACTTCACACAGATACGCAGTATTTT
CASSLASGLHTDTQYF
>.|TRBV10-3|13|.|TRBJ1-2
TGTGCCATCAGTGAGAGGCAGGGGTATGGCTACACCTTC
CAISERQGYGYTF
>TRBD2|TRBV28|12|once|TRBJ2-7
TGTGCCAGCAGGGGAGCGGGAGGCGAGCAGTACTTC
CASRGAGGEQYF
>TRBD1|TRBV27|17|once|TRBJ2-7
TGTGCCAGCAGTTTATCGGTTGGACAGGGGTTTTTTTACGAGCAGTACTTC
CASSLSVGQGFFYEQYF
>.|TRBV19|18|.|TRBJ2-6
TGTGCCAGTAGTATAGAAGGACACGAATCCTCTGGGGCCAACGTCCTGACTTTC
CASSIEGHESSGANVLTF
>.|TRBV4-1|18|.|TRBJ2-1
TGCGCCAGCAGCCAAAGGGGGGAATACGGGAGTTCGGGTAATGAGCAGTTCTTC
CASSQRGEYGSSGNEQFF
>.|TRBV7-2|16|.|TRBJ2-7
TGTGCCAGCAGCGGACGCACAGGGCTTTACTCCTACGAGCAGTACTTC
CASSGRTGLYSYEQYF
>.|TRBV15|14|few|TRBJ1-1
TGTGCCACCAGCCGACGATTCGGTAACACTGAAGCTTTCTTT
CATSRRFGNTEAFF
>.|TRBV19|13|.|TRBJ2-5
TGTGCCAGTAGTGACAGGTCTCGAGGGACCCAGTACTTC
CASSDRSRGTQYF
>.|TRBV18|16|once|TRBJ2-3
TGTGCCAGCTCACCACGTGGAGGCGGGGGCACAGATACGCAGTATTTT
CASSPRGGGGTDTQYF
>.|TRBV6-2/TRBV6-3|11|.|TRBJ2-7
TGTGCCAGCAGTTACTACAACGAGCAGTACTTC
CASSYYNEQYF
>.|TRBV3-1/TRBV3-2|14|.|TRBJ1-2
TGTGCCAGCAGCCAAGAAGGGGACATCTATGGCTACACCTTC
CASSQEGDIYGYTF
>.|TRBV7-9|13|.|TRBJ1-1
TGTGCCAGCAGCTTAAGGGGGAACACTGAAGCTTTCTTT
CASSLRGNTEAFF
>.|TRBV20-1|11|.|TRBJ2-3
TGCAGTGGGGCCGTGGGGGATACGCAGTATTTT
CSGAVGDTQYF
>TRBD2|TRBV9|17|.|TRBJ2-7
TGTGCCAGCAGCCGGACTAGCGGGGGTTCCAGCTCCTACGAGCAGTACTTC
CASSRTSGGSSSYEQYF
>.|TRBV18|15|.|TRBJ1-2
TGTGCCAGCTCAACCTCCGGGACAAGATACTATGGCTACACCTTC
CASSTSGTRYYGYTF
>.|TRBV11-3|13|.|TRBJ1-1
TGTGCCAGCAGCTTAACCCCTGACTCTGAAGCTTTCTTT
CASSLTPDSEAFF
>.|TRBV27|14|.|TRBJ2-7
TGTGCCAGCAGTTTACAGGCGGGGATCCGCGAGCAGTACTTC
CASSLQAGIREQYF
>TRBD1|TRBV28|15|.|TRBJ1-2
TGTGCCAGCTGGACAGGGTATACCGCTAACTATGGCTACACCTTC
CASWTGYTANYGYTF
>.|TRBV28|15|few|TRBJ1-5
TGTGCCAGCAGCCTACAGGGTCATAGCAATCAGCCCCAGCATTTT
CASSLQGHSNQPQHF
>.|TRBV9|16|.|TRBJ2-3
TGTGCCAGCAGCGTAGGCTCGAGTCCCCGGGCGGGTCCCATGGATTTT
CASSVGSSPRAGPMDF
>.|TRBV29-1|11|few|TRBJ1-1
TGCAGCGTTGTCCCGACCGCTGAAGCTTTCTTT
CSVVPTAEAFF
>TRBD1|TRBV3-1/TRBV3-2|16|once|TRBJ1-6
TGTGCCAGCAGCCATCGATACGACAGGGGGGAGTCACCCCTCCACTTT
CASSHRYDRGESPLHF
>.|TRBV9|15|.|TRBJ1-5
TGTGCCAGCAGCGTAGAAAAGCTAAGCAATCAGCCCCAGCATTTT
CASSVEKLSNQPQHF
>TRBD1|TRBV4-3|14|.|TRBJ1-2
TGCGCCAGCAGCTCCCGGGACAGGGTTTATGGCTACACCTTC
CASSSRDRVYGYTF
>.|TRBV6-1|13|.|TRBJ2-7
TGTGCCAGCAGTGAGGTACAGATTTACGAGCAGTACTTC
CASSEVQIYEQYF
>.|TRBV7-2|15|.|TRBJ2-5
TGTGCCAGCAGCCTCTTTTGGGGGGCCGAAGAGACCCAGTACTTC
CASSLFWGAEETQYF
>.|TRBV11-1|15|.|TRBJ2-5
TGTGCCAGCAGCATGCCCGGGGCTAGGGCTAAGACCCAGTACTTC
CASSMPGARAKTQYF
>.|TRBV9|16|.|TRBJ2-2
TGTGCCAGCAGCGTAGTGGTGGGCGGAACCACCGGGGAGCTGTTTTTT
CASSVVVGGTTGELFF
>.|TRBV7-9|16|.|TRBJ1-2
TGTGCCAGCAGCTCCGACCCGGGGGGGAGTTTCTATGGCTACACCTTC
CASSSDPGGSFYGYTF
>.|TRBV6-2/TRBV6-3|17|.|TRBJ1-6
TGTGCCAGCAGTTACTTAGTCCCGGACGGCGATAATTCACCCCTCCACTTT
CASSYLVPDGDNSPLHF
>TRBD1|TRBV6-2/TRBV6-3|16|.|TRBJ1-1
TGTGCCAGCAGTAGGAGGAGCACAGGGGGAGTTACTGAAGCTTTCTTT
CASSRRSTGGVTEAFF
>.|TRBV21-1|15|.|TRBJ1-2
TGTGCCAGCAGCCAAACAGGATCCCGTATCTATGGCTACACCTTC
CASSQTGSRIYGYTF
>TRBD1|TRBV30|14|.|TRBJ1-3
TGTGCCTGGATGAGGACAGGGGTGGGAAACACCATATATTTT
CAWMRTGVGNTIYF
>.|TRBV15|13|.|TRBJ2-7
TGTGCCACCAGAGATGACTACTTCTACGAGCAGTACTTC
CATRDDYFYEQYF
>.|TRBV27|15|.|TRBJ2-7
TGTGCCAGCAGTTTATGGGCCAGAGATGAGTTAGAGCAGTACTTC
CASSLWARDELEQYF